The next 8 T cell receptor beta chains were all read from a single sample in a study of T-cell memory formation after mild COVID-19. A single record per CDR3 protein comes from TCRdb applying MiXCR to the 5' RACE reads. The sample holds about 430,000 distinct CDR3 sequences, roughly 17% seen once. Sequencing input: PBMCs or a T cell subset sorted from them (not recorded which). The origin of the receptors is a man aged 18 to 30 who had mild COVID-19 (a few samples of this study predate the infection). Cell type and time point are not known.

V and J are TRBV20-1 and TRBJ1-5; D may be TRBD1 (6 bases). CDR1 is DFQATT and CDR2 is SNEGSKA in the germline V gene (reference sequence). The CDR3 runs to 13 residues. Trimming took off 7 bases at V and 6 bases at J, with 16 bases between the two ends. In DNA form, the CDR3 reads TGCAGTGTTACACCTGGGGGCGGTCAGCCCCAGCATTTT. Encoded protein: CSVTPGGGQPQHF.

This clonotype was recorded many times. The chain is built from TRBV7-8 and TRBJ2-4; TRBD2 matches 9 bases. The CDR3 spans 17 residues. V lost 0 bases, J lost 5 bases, and 8 bases stayed unmatched. Germline CDR1 and CDR2: SGHVS and FQNEAQ. CDR3 loop: CASSLALYAGGENIQYF. The CDR3 bases are TGTGCCAGCAGCTTAGCTCTGTATGCGGGGGGGGAAAACATTCAGTACTTC.

This clonotype was picked up a small number of times. CDR3 protein: CASSLFGLAGVDTQYF. In DNA form, the CDR3 reads TGTGCCAGCAGCTTATTCGGACTAGCGGGAGTAGATACGCAGTATTTT. The chain is built from TRBV7-2 and TRBJ2-3, with 13 bases fitting TRBD2. Losses at the gene ends were 2 bases for V and 5 bases for J; bases not matched to a gene: 4. Germline V CDR1 and CDR2: SGHTA, FQGNSA. CDR3 length equals 16 residues.

This clonotype was detected only a few times. J is TRBJ2-3 and V is TRBV7-3, with TRBD2 matching over 15 bases. CDR1 and CDR2 (germline): SGHTA, FQGTGA. V shed 5 bases and J 2 bases; nucleotides not matched to a gene: 5. The CDR3 spans 17 residues. CDR3 region: CASSAGTSGGNTDTQYF. In DNA form, the CDR3 reads TGTGCCAGCAGCGCCGGGACTAGCGGGGGGAACACAGATACGCAGTATTTT.

Only a few counts were recorded for this clonotype. This chain uses TRBV6-6 with TRBJ2-3; 8 bases match TRBD1. After removal of 6 bases from V and 6 bases from J, the junction contained 5 bases not matched to a gene. The CDR3 runs 13 residues. Germline values: CDR1 MNHNY, CDR2 SVGAGI (reference sequence). This CDR3 is CASSRTGPDTQYF. The DNA of the CDR3 is TGTGCCAGCAGCCGGACAGGGCCGGATACGCAGTATTTT.

The gene calls are TRBV6-1 and TRBJ1-5, with D possibly being TRBD1 (6 bases). The CDR3 covers 13 residues. In germline, CDR1 is MNHNS, CDR2 SASEGT. V lost 5 bases and J 7 bases, leaving 12 bases between the germline ends. For the CDR3, the DNA is TGTGCCAGCAGTAGGGGGGTGGAACAGCCCCAGCATTTT. Translating it yields CASSRGVEQPQHF.

This clonotype occurred a few times. This chain uses TRBV4-3 with TRBJ2-4; possible D gene TRBD2, 6 bases. Germline V gene sequence: CDR1 LGHNA, CDR2 YSLEER. Trimming removed 0 bases at V and 8 bases at J, with 14 bases between. The CDR3 runs to 15 residues. The CDR3: CASSQEPYRRDIQYF. The CDR3 nucleotides are TGCGCCAGCAGCCAAGAACCATACAGGAGGGACATTCAGTACTTC.

The rearrangement joins TRBV27 to TRBJ1-6; 8 bases line up with TRBD1. The junction had 11 bases not matched to a gene; V was cut back by 3 bases and J by 7 bases. The CDR3 has 17 residues. Germline loops: CDR1 MNHEY, CDR2 SMNVEV (reference sequence). Here the CDR3 reads CASSLLQGASWNSPLHF. CDR3 coding DNA: TGTGCCAGCAGTTTGCTCCAGGGGGCGAGTTGGAATTCACCCCTCCACTTT.